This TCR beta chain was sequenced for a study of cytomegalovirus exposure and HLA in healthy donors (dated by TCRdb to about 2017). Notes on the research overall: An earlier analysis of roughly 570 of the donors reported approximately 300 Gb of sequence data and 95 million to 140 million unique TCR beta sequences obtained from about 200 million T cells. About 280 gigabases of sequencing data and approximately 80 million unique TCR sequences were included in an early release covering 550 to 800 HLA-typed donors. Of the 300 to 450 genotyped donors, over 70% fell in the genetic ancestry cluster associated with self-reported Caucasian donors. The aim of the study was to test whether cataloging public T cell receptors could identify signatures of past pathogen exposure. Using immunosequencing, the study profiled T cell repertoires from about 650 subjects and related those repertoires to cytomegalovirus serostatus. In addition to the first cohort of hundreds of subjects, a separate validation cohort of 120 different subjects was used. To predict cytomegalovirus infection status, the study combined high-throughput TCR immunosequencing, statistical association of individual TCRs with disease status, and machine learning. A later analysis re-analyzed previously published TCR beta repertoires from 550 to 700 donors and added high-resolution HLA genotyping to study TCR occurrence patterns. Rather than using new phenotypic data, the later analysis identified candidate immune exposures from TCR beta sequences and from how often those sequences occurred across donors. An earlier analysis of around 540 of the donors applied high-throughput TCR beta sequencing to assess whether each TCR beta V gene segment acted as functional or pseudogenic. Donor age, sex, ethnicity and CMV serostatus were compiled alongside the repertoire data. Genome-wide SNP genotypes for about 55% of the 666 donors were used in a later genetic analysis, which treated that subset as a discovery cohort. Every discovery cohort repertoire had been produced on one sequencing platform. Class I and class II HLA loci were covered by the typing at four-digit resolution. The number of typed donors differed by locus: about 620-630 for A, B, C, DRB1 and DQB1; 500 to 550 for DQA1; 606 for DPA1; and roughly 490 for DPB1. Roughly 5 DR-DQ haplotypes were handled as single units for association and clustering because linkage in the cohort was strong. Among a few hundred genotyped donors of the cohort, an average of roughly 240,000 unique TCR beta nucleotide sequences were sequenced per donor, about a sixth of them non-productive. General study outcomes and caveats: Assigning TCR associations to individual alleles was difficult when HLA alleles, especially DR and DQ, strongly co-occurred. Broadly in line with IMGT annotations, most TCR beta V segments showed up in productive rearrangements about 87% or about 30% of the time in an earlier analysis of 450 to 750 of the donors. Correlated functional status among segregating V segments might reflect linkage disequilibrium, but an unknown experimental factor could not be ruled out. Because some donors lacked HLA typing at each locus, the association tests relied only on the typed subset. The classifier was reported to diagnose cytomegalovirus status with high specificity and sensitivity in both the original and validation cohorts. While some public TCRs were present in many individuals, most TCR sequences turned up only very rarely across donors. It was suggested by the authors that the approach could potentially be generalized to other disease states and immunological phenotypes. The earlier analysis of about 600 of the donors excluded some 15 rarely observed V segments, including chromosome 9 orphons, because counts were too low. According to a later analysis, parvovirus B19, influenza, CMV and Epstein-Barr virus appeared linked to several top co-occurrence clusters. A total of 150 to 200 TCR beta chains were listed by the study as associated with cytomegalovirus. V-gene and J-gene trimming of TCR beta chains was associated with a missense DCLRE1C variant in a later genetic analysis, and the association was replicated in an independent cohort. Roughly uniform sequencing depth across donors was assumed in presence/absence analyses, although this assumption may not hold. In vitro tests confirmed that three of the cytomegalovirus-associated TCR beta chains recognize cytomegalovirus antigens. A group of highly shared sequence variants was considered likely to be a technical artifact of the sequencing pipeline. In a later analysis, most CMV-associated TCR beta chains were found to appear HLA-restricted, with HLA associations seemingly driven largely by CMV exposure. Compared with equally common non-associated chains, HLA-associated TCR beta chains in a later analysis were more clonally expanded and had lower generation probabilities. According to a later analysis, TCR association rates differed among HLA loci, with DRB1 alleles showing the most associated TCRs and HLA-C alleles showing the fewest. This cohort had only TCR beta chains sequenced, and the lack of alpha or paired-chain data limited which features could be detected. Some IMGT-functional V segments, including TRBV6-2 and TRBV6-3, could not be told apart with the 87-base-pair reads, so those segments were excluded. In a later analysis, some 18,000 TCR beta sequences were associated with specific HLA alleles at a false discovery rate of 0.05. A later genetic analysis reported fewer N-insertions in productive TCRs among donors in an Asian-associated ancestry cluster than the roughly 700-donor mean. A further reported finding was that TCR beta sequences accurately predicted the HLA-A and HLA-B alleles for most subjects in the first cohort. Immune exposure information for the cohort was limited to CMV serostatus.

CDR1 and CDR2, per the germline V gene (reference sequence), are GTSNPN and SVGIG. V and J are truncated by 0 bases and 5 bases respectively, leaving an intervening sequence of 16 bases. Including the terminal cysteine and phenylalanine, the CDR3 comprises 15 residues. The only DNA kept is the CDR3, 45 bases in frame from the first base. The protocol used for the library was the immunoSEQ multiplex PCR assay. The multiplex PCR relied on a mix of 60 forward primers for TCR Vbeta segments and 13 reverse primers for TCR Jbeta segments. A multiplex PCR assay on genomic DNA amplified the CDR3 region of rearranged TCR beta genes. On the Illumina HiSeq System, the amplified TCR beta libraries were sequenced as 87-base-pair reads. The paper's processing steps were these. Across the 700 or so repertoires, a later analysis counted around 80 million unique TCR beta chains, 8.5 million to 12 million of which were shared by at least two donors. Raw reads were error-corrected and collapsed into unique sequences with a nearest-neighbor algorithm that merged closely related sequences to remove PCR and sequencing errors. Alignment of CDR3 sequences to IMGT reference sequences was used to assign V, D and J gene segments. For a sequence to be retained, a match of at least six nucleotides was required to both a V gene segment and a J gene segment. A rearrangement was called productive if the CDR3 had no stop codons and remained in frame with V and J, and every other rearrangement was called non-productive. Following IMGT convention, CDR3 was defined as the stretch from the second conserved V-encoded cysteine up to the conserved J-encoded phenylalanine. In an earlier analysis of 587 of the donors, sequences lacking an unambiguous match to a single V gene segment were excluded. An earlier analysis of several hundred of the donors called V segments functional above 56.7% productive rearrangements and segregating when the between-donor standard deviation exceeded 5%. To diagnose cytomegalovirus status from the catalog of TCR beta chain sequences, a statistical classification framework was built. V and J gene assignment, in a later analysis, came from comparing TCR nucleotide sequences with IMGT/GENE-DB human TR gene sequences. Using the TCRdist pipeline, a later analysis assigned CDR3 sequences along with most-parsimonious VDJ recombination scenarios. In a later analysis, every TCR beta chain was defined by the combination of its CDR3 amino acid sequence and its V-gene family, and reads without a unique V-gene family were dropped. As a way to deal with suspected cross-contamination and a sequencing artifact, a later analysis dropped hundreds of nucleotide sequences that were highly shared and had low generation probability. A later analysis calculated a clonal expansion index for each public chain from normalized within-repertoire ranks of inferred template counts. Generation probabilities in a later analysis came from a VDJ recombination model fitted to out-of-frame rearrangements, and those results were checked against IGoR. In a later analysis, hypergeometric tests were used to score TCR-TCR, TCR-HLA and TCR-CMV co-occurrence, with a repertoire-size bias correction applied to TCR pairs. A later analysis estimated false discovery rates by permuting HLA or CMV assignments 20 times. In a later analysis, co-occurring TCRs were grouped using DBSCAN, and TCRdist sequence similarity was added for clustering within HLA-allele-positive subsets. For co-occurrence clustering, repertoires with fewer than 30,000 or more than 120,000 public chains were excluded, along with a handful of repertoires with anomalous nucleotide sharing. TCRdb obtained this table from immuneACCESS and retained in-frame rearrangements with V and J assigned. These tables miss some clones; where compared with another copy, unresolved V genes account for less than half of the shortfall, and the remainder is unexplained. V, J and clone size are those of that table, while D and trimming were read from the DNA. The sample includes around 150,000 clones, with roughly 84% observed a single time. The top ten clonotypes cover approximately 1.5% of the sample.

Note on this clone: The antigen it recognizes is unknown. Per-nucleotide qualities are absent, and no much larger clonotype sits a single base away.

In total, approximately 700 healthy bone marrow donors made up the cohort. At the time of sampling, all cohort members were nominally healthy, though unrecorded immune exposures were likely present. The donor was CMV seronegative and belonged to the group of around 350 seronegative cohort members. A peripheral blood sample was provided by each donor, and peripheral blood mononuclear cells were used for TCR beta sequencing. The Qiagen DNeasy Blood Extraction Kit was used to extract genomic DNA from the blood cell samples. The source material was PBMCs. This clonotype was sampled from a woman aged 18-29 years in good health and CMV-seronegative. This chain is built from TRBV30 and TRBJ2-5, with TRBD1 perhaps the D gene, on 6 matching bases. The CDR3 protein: CAWSVNTGPGETQYF. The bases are TGTGCCTGGAGTGTAAACACAGGGCCGGGGGAGACCCAGTACTTC.